The rows below give T cell receptor beta chains drawn from one sample of a study of long-term antiretroviral therapy in people with HIV. Method: immunoSEQ multiplex PCR; TCRdb's copy keeps in-frame clones and lacks some. The sample consists of 25,000 to 35,000 clones, 80% to 95% of them appearing once. Specimen: unsorted PBMCs, collected 3.1 years after starting antiretroviral therapy. The receptors were sampled from a young man with HIV. CDR3s include the opening cysteine and the closing phenylalanine or tryptophan. Fields, in order: J gene, V gene, D gene, clone size, CDR3 protein, CDR3 DNA. The D gene is left open where the match is weak. Clone size, where shown, is once, few, many, or a class for clones that have expanded.

>TRBJ2-6|TRBV2|-|-
CASSGIRKSSGANVLTF
TGTGCCAGCAGTGGGATCAGAAAATCCTCTGGGGCCAACGTCCTGACTTTC
>TRBJ2-7|TRBV19|-|few
CASSMGLGFSYEQYF
TGTGCCAGTAGTATGGGGTTGGGGTTCTCCTACGAGCAGTACTTC
>TRBJ2-4|TRBV7-6|TRBD2|-
CASSLGVRELGDIQYF
TGTGCCAGCAGCTTAGGAGTGCGGGAGCTGGGGGACATTCAGTACTTC
>TRBJ2-1|TRBV19|-|-
CASSFPLSGTRGEQFF
TGTGCCAGTAGTTTCCCCCTATCCGGGACTCGAGGTGAGCAGTTCTTC
>TRBJ2-1|TRBV11-2|-|-
CASSDPRGGWNEQFF
TGTGCCAGCAGCGACCCTCGGGGTGGGTGGAATGAGCAGTTCTTC
>TRBJ2-2|TRBV7-3|-|few
CASSLGLAGTGELFF
TGTGCCAGCAGCTTAGGCCTAGCTGGGACCGGGGAGCTGTTTTTT
>TRBJ1-2|TRBV20-1|-|-
CSAPTGYGYTF
TGCAGTGCGCCGACAGGCTATGGCTACACCTTC
>TRBJ2-5|TRBV6-1|-|-
CASSAHRVQETQYF
TGTGCCAGCAGTGCACATCGCGTTCAAGAGACCCAGTACTTC
>TRBJ2-3|TRBV7-9|-|once
CASSTPGDPLSTDTQYF
TGTGCCAGCAGCACACCAGGGGACCCCCTTAGCACAGATACGCAGTATTTT
>TRBJ2-5|TRBV27|-|-
CASSLKALQETQYF
TGTGCCAGCAGTTTAAAGGCCCTCCAAGAGACCCAGTACTTC
>TRBJ1-1|TRBV15|-|few
CATSRDLVNTEAFF
TGTGCCACCAGCAGAGATCTGGTGAACACTGAAGCTTTCTTT
>TRBJ2-1|TRBV9|TRBD1|-
CASSTQGADEQFF
TGTGCCAGCAGCACACAGGGGGCTGATGAGCAGTTCTTC
>TRBJ1-1|TRBV6-5|-|-
CASSQTPPLNTEAFF
TGTGCCAGCAGCCAAACACCCCCATTAAACACTGAAGCTTTCTTT
>TRBJ2-3|TRBV4-2|-|-
CASSQDWGLRARDTDTQYF
TGTGCCAGCAGCCAAGACTGGGGTTTAAGGGCCCGGGACACAGATACGCAGTATTTT
>TRBJ2-7|TRBV7-2|TRBD1|-
CASSSRQGVRYEQYF
TGTGCCAGCAGCTCAAGACAGGGGGTACGCTACGAGCAGTACTTC
>TRBJ2-3|TRBV9|TRBD1|-
CASSATGDTDTQYF
TGTGCCAGCAGCGCTACAGGGGACACAGATACGCAGTATTTT
>TRBJ1-1|TRBV6-1|-|-
CASSEVVRDTEAFF
TGTGCCAGCAGTGAAGTGGTCAGGGACACTGAAGCTTTCTTT
>TRBJ1-1|TRBV4-3|-|-
CASSQAQGREPRRKAEAFF
TGCGCCAGCAGCCAAGCCCAGGGGAGGGAACCCCGGAGAAAGGCTGAAGCTTTCTTT